These 18 T cell receptor beta chains came from one sample sequenced in a study of T cells after somatic rescue of genetic block. Some clones are missing from TCRdb's copy, which holds only in-frame ones; the method was immunoSEQ multiplex PCR. The sample shows tens of thousands of clones, approximately 96% of them seen only once. Sequences were obtained from peripheral blood mononuclear cells (PBMCs). These receptors were taken from a child younger than two.

This sequence joins TRBV28 and TRBJ2-3; D is ambiguous. CDR1 is MDHEN and CDR2 is SYDVKM in the germline V gene. The CDR3 is 12 residues long. With 6 bases removed from V and 0 bases from J, the gap between germline ends came to 4 bases. The CDR3, as DNA: TGTGCCAGCAGCGGGAGCACAGATACGCAGTATTTT. This sequence encodes CASSGSTDTQYF. The variable domain in full, with the rest retrieved from reference TRBV28 and TRBJ2-3, is DVKVTQSSRYLVKRTGEKVFLECVQDMDHENMFWYRQDPGLGLRLIYFSYDVKMKEKGDIPEGYSVSREKKERFSLILESASTNQTSMYLCASSGSTDTQYFGPGTRLTVL.

The chain carries TRBV9 and TRBJ2-6; D gene ambiguous. V was clipped by 0 bases and J by 0 bases, with 4 bases between them. The CDR3 totals 15 residues. The germline V gene encodes CDR1 SGDLS and CDR2 YYNGEE. CDR3 sequence: CASSVVSSGANVLTF. Written as DNA, the CDR3 is TGTGCCAGCAGCGTAGTTAGCTCTGGGGCCAACGTCCTGACTTTC.

The chain links TRBV28 to TRBJ1-5; no definite D call. The CDR3 is 14 residues long. Trimming took 2 bases from V and 2 from J, leaving 7 bases between them. Per the germline V gene, CDR1 is MDHEN and CDR2 is SYDVKM. The chain's CDR3 is CASSLRWGNQPQHF. The CDR3 DNA is TGTGCCAGCAGTTTAAGGTGGGGCAATCAGCCCCAGCATTTT.

This clone was detected only a few times. This chain joins TRBV5-5 and TRBJ1-2, with 8 nucleotides matching TRBD1. The V gene's germline CDR1 is SGHKS and CDR2 YYEKEE (reference sequence). This CDR3 is built from 14 residues. Trimming took 0 bases from V and 7 from J; bases not matched to a gene: 5. The chain's CDR3 is CASSLGGTGSGYTF. The CDR3, as DNA: TGTGCCAGCAGCTTGGGGGGGACAGGCTCTGGCTACACCTTC.

This chain joins TRBV9 and TRBJ2-5; 9 bases line up with TRBD1. Unmatched junction bases numbered 9, after V lost 3 bases and J lost 3 bases. Germline values: CDR1 SGDLS, CDR2 YYNGEE. The CDR3 extends over 16 amino acids. CDR3 protein: CASSALGTGRKETQYF. CDR3 sequence (DNA): TGTGCCAGCAGCGCACTTGGGACAGGGAGAAAAGAGACCCAGTACTTC.

The rearrangement joins TRBV14 to TRBJ2-6; D not resolved. The CDR3 sequence is 14 residues long. The V gene lost 2 bases and the J gene lost 0 bases, with 2 bases spanning the gap. Germline assignment: CDR1 SGHDN and CDR2 FVKESK. CDR3 sequence reads: CASSQRSGANVLTF. CDR3 bases: TGTGCCAGCAGCCAACGCTCTGGGGCCAACGTCCTGACTTTC.

V and J are TRBV2 and TRBJ1-3; 11 bases fit TRBD1. Germline CDR1 reads SNHLY; CDR2 reads FYNNEI. Trimming took 4 bases from V and 5 from J; bases not matched to a gene: 10. The length of the CDR3 is 17 residues. The CDR3 here is CASSVGRGQGARNTIYF. The CDR3 coding sequence is TGTGCCAGCAGTGTAGGGCGAGGACAGGGGGCGAGAAACACCATATATTTT.

This clone was detected only once. The chain employs TRBV7-2 and TRBJ2-1; D gene ambiguous. CDR1 is SGHTA, CDR2 FQGNSA, per germline. The CDR3 spans 13 residues. Trimming stripped 2 bases from V and 7 bases from J, with 9 bases between. CDR3 nucleotide sequence: TGTGCCAGCAGCTTAATGGCGGTTAATGAGCAGTTCTTC. Its protein is CASSLMAVNEQFF.

This sequence joins TRBV5-4 and TRBJ2-2; 7 nucleotides match TRBD2. CDR3 size: 16 residues. Germline CDR1 reads SGHNT; CDR2 reads YYREEE (reference sequence). V gave up 4 bases and J gave up 4 bases; unmatched junction bases: 10. CDR3 protein: CASSNRWPSGTGELFF. In nucleotides, the CDR3 is TGTGCCAGCAGCAATAGGTGGCCTAGCGGCACCGGGGAGCTGTTTTTT.

The chain couples TRBV5-1 to TRBJ2-2; the D is unclear. The germline V gene has CDR1 SGHRS and CDR2 YFSETQ. V was trimmed by 3 bases and J by 3 bases, leaving 0 bases between them. The CDR3 has 11 amino acids. The CDR3 DNA reads TGCGCCAGCAGCTACACCGGGGAGCTGTTTTTT. It translates to CASSYTGELFF.

This rearrangement joins TRBV28 to TRBJ2-1, with 7 positions matching TRBD2. Germline values: CDR1 MDHEN, CDR2 SYDVKM. The CDR3 consists of 15 residues. V trimming: 3 bases; J trimming: 8 bases; junction bases outside the gene matches: 10. The CDR3 bases are TGTGCCAGCAGTTTTTTGGGGGAGGGCCGAGATGAGCAGTTCTTC. This translates into CASSFLGEGRDEQFF.

This chain uses TRBV21-1 with TRBJ1-3; the table's D call, TRBD1, has no DNA check behind it. TRBV21-1 is designated a pseudogene. The CDR3 length is 12 residues. CDR3 sequence: CASRYQGNTIYF. As DNA, the CDR3 is TGTGCCAGCAGATACCAGGGAAACACCATATATTTT.

The rearrangement uses TRBV4-1 and TRBJ1-5; D gene ambiguous. The CDR3 runs 14 residues. V lost 2 bases, J lost 4 bases, and 9 bases lay in between. Per the germline V gene, CDR1 is MGHRA and CDR2 is YSYEKL. CDR3: CASSQIGLNQPQHF. CDR3 bases: TGCGCCAGCAGCCAAATCGGACTGAATCAGCCCCAGCATTTT.

The rearrangement joins TRBV6-1 to TRBJ2-5; TRBD2 might be the D (6 bases). The germline V gene encodes CDR1 MNHNS and CDR2 SASEGT. CDR3 length: 15 amino acids. V lost 8 bases and J 0 bases, leaving 16 bases between the germline ends. The CDR3 spells CASGQLGGYQETQYF. The DNA for the CDR3 is TGTGCCAGCGGGCAGTTAGGAGGGTACCAAGAGACCCAGTACTTC.

In regard to this clone: Sequence at one end of the junction differs from germline and may be a read error. The chain recombines TRBV5-5 with TRBJ2-1, with 10 bases matching TRBD2. Germline CDR1 and CDR2: SGHKS and YYEKEE (reference sequence). The CDR3 length is 14 residues. CDR3 protein: CASSPTSGYNEQFF. CDR3 DNA sequence: TGCGCCAGCAGCCCGACTAGCGGGTACAATGAGCAGTTCTTC.

The V gene is TRBV29-1, the J gene TRBJ1-2; maybe TRBD1 (6 bases). V was pared by 5 bases and J by 4 bases, with 14 bases between. Germline V gives CDR1 SQVTM, CDR2 ANQGSEA. This CDR3 region has 13 residues. This CDR3 reads CSVKGGASYGYTF. In DNA, the CDR3 is TGCAGCGTTAAAGGGGGGGCTAGCTATGGCTACACCTTC.

V gene TRBV11-2 combines with J gene TRBJ2-7, with unresolved D. The CDR3 is 15 amino acids. Trimming took 0 bases from V and 2 from J, leaving 11 bases between them. Germline assignment: CDR1 SGHAT and CDR2 FQNNGV. This CDR3 reads CASSLEAKTTYEQYF. The CDR3 nucleotides read TGTGCCAGCAGCTTAGAGGCCAAAACCACCTACGAGCAGTACTTC.

V is TRBV5-6 and J is TRBJ2-5; TRBD2 might be the D (6 bases). CDR1 and CDR2 from the germline V gene are SGHDT and YYEEEE. The V end lost 3 bases, the J end lost 5 bases, and 17 bases lay between the germline ends. The CDR3 loop spans 15 amino acids. The CDR3 is CASSYTGSGRETQYF. CDR3 sequence (DNA): TGTGCCAGCAGCTATACAGGATCGGGGAGGGAGACCCAGTACTTC.